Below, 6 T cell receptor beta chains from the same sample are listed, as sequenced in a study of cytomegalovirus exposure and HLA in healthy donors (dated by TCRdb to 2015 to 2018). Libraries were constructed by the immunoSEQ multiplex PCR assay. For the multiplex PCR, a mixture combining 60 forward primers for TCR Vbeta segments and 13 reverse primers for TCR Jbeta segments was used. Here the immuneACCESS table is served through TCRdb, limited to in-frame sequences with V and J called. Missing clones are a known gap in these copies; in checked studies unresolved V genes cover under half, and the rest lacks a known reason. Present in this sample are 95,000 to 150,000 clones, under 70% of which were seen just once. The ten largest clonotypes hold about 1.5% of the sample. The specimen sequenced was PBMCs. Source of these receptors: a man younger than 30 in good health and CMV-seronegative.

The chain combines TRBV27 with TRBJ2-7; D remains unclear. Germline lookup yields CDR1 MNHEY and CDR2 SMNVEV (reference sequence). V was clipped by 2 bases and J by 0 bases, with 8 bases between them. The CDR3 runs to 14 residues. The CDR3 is CASSLIVNSYEQYF. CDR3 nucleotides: TGTGCCAGCAGTTTAATAGTTAACTCCTACGAGCAGTACTTC.

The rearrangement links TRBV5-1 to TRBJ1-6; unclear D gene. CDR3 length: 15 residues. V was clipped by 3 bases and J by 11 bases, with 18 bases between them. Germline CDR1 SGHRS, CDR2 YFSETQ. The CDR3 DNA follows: TGCGCCAGCAGCTCTGGGCAGGTTGGGTACGCACCCCTCCACTTT. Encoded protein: CASSSGQVGYAPLHF.

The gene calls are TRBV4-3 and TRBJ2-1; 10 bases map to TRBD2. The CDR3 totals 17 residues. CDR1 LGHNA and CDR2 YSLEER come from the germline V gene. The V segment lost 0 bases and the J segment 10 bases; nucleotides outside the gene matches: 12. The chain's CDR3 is CASSQDEWSGRAEEQFF. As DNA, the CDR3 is TGCGCCAGCAGCCAAGATGAATGGAGCGGGAGGGCCGAAGAGCAGTTCTTC.

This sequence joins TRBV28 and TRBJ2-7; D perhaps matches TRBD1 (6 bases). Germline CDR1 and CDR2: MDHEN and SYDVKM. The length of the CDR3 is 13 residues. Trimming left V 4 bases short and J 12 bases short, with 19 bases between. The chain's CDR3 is CASSSPDSRMRYF. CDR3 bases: TGTGCCAGCAGTTCCCCGGACAGCCGAATGCGGTACTTC.

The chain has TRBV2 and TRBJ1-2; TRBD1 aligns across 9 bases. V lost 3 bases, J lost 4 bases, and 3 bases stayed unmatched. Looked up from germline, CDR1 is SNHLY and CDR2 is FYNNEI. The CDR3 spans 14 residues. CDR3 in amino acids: CASSEDRGSYGYTF. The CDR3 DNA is TGTGCCAGCAGTGAGGACAGGGGATCCTATGGCTACACCTTC. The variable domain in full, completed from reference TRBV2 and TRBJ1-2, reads EPEVTQTPSHQVTQMGQEVILRCVPISNHLYFYWYRQILGQKVEFLVSFYNNEISEKSEIFDDQFSVERPDGSNFTLKIRSTKLEDSAMYFCASSEDRGSYGYTFGSGTRLTVV.

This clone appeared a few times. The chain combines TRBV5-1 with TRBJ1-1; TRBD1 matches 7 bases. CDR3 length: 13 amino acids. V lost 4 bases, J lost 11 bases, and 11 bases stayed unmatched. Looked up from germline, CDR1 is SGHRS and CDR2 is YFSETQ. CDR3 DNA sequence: TGCGCCAGCAGCGTGACAGGGTCAAGGCGGGCTTTCTTT. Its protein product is CASSVTGSRRAFF.